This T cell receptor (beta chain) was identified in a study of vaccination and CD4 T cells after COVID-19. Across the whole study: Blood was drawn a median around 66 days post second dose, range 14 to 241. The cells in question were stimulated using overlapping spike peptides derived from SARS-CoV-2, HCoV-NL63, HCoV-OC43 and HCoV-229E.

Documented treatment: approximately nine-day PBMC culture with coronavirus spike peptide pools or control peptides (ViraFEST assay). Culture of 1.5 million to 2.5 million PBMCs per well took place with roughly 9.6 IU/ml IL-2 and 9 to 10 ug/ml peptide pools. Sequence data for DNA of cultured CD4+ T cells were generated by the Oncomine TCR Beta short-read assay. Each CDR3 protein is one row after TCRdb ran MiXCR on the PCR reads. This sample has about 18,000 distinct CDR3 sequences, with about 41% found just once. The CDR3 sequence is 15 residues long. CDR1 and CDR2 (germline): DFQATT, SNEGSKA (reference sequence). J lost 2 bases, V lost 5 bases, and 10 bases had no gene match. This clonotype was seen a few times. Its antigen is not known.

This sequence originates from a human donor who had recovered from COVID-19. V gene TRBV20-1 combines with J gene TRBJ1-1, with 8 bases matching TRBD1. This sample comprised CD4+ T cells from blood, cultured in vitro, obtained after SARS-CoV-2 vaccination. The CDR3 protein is CSAGVTGGLNTEAFF. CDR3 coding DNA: TGCAGTGCTGGAGTCACAGGGGGATTAAACACTGAAGCTTTCTTT.